Reported below is one T cell receptor beta chain. The PCR was carried out with 60 Vbeta primers and 13 Jbeta primers. Data came from immunoSEQ multiplex PCR; TCRdb stores just in-frame clones and leaves some out. This sample has around 140,000 clones, with 77% found just once. The data were obtained in a study of cytomegalovirus exposure and HLA in healthy donors. CDR1 is SGHAT, CDR2 FQNNGV, per germline. The CDR3 runs to 16 residues. Trimming took off 1 base at V and 2 bases at J, with 13 bases between the two ends. This TCR was recovered from a male donor in good health and CMV-seronegative. V and J are TRBV11-2 and TRBJ2-3; D may be TRBD2 (6 bases). The specimen sequenced was PBMCs. The DNA of the CDR3 is TGTGCCAGCAGCTTAGGAGCGGGCCCCGACACAGATACGCAGTATTTT. Its translation is CASSLGAGPDTDTQYF.